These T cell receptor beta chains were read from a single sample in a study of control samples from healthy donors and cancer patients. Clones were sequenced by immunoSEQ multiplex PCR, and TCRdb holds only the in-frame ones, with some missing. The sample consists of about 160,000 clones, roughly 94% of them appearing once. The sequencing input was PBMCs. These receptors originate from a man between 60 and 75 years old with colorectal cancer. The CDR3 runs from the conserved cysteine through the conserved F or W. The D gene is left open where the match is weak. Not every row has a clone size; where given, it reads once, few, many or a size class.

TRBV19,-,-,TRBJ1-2,CASSPMGGYTF,TGTGCCAGTAGTCCGATGGGAGGCTACACCTTC
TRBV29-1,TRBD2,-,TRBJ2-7,CSVVLAGDSSYEQYF,TGCAGCGTTGTCCTAGCGGGGGATAGCTCCTACGAGCAGTACTTC
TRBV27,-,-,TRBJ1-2,CASSSLGLYGYTF,TGTGCCAGCAGCTCCTTAGGCCTCTATGGCTACACCTTC
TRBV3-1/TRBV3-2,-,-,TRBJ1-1,CASSQDPGMNTEAFF,TGTGCCAGCAGCCAAGATCCGGGGATGAACACTGAAGCTTTCTTT
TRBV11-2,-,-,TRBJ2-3,CASSLPGSRTDTQYF,TGTGCCAGCAGCTTGCCCGGGTCTCGCACAGATACGCAGTATTTT
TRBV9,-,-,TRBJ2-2,CASSAAGTYNTGELFF,TGTGCCAGCAGCGCTGCCGGGACTTATAACACCGGGGAGCTGTTTTTT
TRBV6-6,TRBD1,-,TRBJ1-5,CASRGGQASNQPQHF,TGTGCCAGCAGGGGGGGACAGGCGAGCAATCAGCCCCAGCATTTT
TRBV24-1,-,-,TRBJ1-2,CATSDRYGYTF,TGTGCCACCAGTGACCGCTATGGCTACACCTTC
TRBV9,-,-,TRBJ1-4,CASSVGGIVGEKLFF,TGTGCCAGCAGCGTAGGAGGGATCGTTGGTGAAAAACTGTTTTTT
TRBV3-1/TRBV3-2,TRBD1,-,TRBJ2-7,CASSQAGTVDQYEQYF,TGTGCCAGCAGCCAAGCCGGGACAGTAGACCAATACGAGCAGTACTTC
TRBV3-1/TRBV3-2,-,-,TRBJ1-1,CASSQAQQNTEAFF,TGTGCCAGCAGCCAAGCACAGCAGAACACTGAAGCTTTCTTT
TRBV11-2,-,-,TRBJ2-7,CASSLPSDKLANPYEQYF,TGTGCCAGCAGCCTACCCTCGGACAAGCTAGCCAACCCCTACGAGCAGTACTTC
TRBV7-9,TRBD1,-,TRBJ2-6,CASSLETGSTGANVLTF,TGTGCCAGCAGCTTAGAGACAGGGAGTACTGGGGCCAACGTCCTGACTTTC
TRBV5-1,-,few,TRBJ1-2,CASKRNLNYYEGGYTF,TGCGCCAGCAAAAGAAATCTTAACTACTATGAAGGAGGCTACACCTTC
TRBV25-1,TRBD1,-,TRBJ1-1,CASSGERGQAPPEAFF,TGTGCCAGCAGTGGGGAGAGGGGACAGGCCCCTCCTGAAGCTTTCTTT
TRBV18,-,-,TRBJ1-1,CASSPQRGGTEAFF,TGTGCCAGCTCACCACAGAGGGGGGGCACTGAAGCTTTCTTT
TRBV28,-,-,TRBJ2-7,CASRSTGPTYEQYF,TGTGCCAGCAGGTCAACGGGCCCGACCTACGAGCAGTACTTC
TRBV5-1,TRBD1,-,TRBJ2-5,CASSLYPQGAQQTQYF,TGCGCCAGCAGCTTGTACCCACAGGGGGCTCAGCAGACCCAGTACTTC
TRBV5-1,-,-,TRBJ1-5,CASSLSSGNQPQHF,TGCGCCAGCAGCTTATCTTCCGGCAATCAGCCCCAGCATTTT
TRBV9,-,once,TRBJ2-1,CASSVAPTDYNEQFF,TGTGCCAGCAGCGTAGCTCCGACAGACTACAATGAGCAGTTCTTC
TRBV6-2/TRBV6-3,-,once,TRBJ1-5,CASSYIRVTANQPQHF,TGTGCCAGCAGTTACATCAGGGTGACAGCCAATCAGCCCCAGCATTTT
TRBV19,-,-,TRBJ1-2,CASGDTPGSYTF,TGTGCCAGTGGGGACACTCCCGGGAGCTACACCTTC
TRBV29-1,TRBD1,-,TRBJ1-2,CSVGQGQDYGYTF,TGCAGCGTGGGACAGGGGCAGGACTATGGCTACACCTTC
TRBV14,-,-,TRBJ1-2,CASSQDGSGRANYGYTF,TGTGCCAGCAGCCAAGATGGGTCAGGTAGAGCTAACTATGGCTACACCTTC
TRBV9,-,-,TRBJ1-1,CASSREGRWTEAFF,TGTGCCAGCTCGAGGGAGGGGCGGTGGACTGAAGCTTTCTTT
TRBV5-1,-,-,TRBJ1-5,CASSLEEGGQPQHF,TGCGCCAGCAGCTTGGAAGAGGGGGGTCAGCCCCAGCATTTT
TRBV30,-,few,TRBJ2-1,CAWSAGTYNEQFF,TGTGCCTGGAGTGCAGGTACCTACAATGAGCAGTTCTTC
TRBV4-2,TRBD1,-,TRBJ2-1,CASSQEAGGAYNEQFF,TGTGCCAGCAGCCAAGAGGCAGGGGGCGCCTACAATGAGCAGTTCTTC
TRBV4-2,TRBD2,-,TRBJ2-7,CASSYGGLTSYEQYF,TGTGCCAGCAGCTACGGGGGACTAACATCCTACGAGCAGTACTTC
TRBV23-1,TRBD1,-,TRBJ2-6,CANRQGILSGANVLTF,TGCGCCAACCGACAGGGGATTCTGTCTGGGGCCAACGTCCTGACTTTC
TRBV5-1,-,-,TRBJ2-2,CASSWRGSTGELFF,TGCGCCAGCAGCTGGAGGGGAAGCACCGGGGAGCTGTTTTTT
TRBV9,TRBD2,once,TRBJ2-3,CASSARTSQPTDTQYF,TGTGCCAGCAGCGCCCGGACTAGCCAACCCACAGATACGCAGTATTTT
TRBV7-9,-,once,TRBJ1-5,CASSLMGGSNQPQHF,TGTGCCAGCAGCCTGATGGGGGGTAGCAATCAGCCCCAGCATTTT
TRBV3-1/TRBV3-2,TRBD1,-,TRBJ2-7,CASSRRQGGDEQYF,TGTGCCAGCAGCCGCCGACAGGGTGGGGACGAGCAGTACTTC
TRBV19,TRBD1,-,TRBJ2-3,CASTAGQGANGADTQYF,TGTGCCAGTACTGCGGGACAGGGGGCCAACGGGGCAGATACGCAGTATTTT